Following are 6 T cell receptor beta chains from one sample sequenced in a study of shared clonotypes between healthy human individuals. Sequencing used immunoSEQ multiplex PCR; TCRdb keeps in-frame clones, though not all of them. This table holds around 88,000 clones, 68% found once. The material sequenced was memory CD8+ T cells sorted from blood. Documented subset: CD45RO+ cells pooled with CCR7-negative TemRA cells. The origin of the receptors is a man in his thirties or forties in good health.

This chain connects TRBV27 to TRBJ1-2; D is possibly TRBD1 (5 bases). Germline CDR1 and CDR2: MNHEY and SMNVEV (reference sequence). The V end was cut by 5 bases, the J end by 4 bases, with 14 bases between. The CDR3 contains 14 residues. CDR3 coding DNA: TGTGCCAGCAGTCCCCTTACGGGGGGCTATGGCTACACCTTC. This translates into CASSPLTGGYGYTF.

V gene TRBV11-2 combines with J gene TRBJ2-7; D is ambiguous. The germline CDR1 and CDR2 sequences are SGHAT and FQNNGV. The CDR3 consists of 11 residues. Trimming removed 2 bases from V and 6 bases from J, with 5 bases in between. For the CDR3, the DNA is TGTGCCAGCAGCTTAATAGCCGAGCAGTACTTC. It yields the protein CASSLIAEQYF.

This clone was seen more than once but under ten times. V is TRBV27 and J is TRBJ2-7; D is unclear. Trimming shortened V by 4 bases and J by 4 bases, and 14 bases separated the two germline ends. Germline V gene lookup returns CDR1 MNHEY and CDR2 SMNVEV (reference sequence). This CDR3 comprises 14 residues. CDR3 amino acids: CASSSSADAYEQYF. The CDR3 DNA is TGTGCCAGCAGTTCGTCGGCAGATGCTTACGAGCAGTACTTC.

This chain links TRBV28 with TRBJ2-6; TRBD2 matches at 8 bases. The CDR3 totals 16 residues. With V trimmed by 5 bases and J by 0 bases, 3 bases remained unmatched. Looked up from germline, CDR1 is MDHEN and CDR2 is SYDVKM. The CDR3 DNA reads as TGTGCCAGCAGTCGGGGGGGGCCCTCTGGGGCCAACGTCCTGACTTTC. The encoded protein is CASSRGGPSGANVLTF. The full variable domain, rest sourced from reference TRBV28 and TRBJ2-6, is DVKVTQSSRYLVKRTGEKVFLECVQDMDHENMFWYRQDPGLGLRLIYFSYDVKMKEKGDIPEGYSVSREKKERFSLILESASTNQTSMYLCASSRGGPSGANVLTFGAGSRLTVL.

The rearrangement uses TRBV13 and TRBJ2-3, with D possibly TRBD1 on 6 matching bases. This CDR3 has 12 amino acids. Trimming cost V 5 bases and J 8 bases, with 11 bases left between them. Per germline, CDR1 PRHDT and CDR2 FYEKMQ (reference sequence). The DNA for the CDR3 is TGTGCCAGCAGCCCAGAACAGGGTACGCAGTATTTT. Amino acids: CASSPEQGTQYF.

This chain links TRBV25-1 with TRBJ2-7; the D gene is possibly TRBD1 (5 bases). Trimming cost V 3 bases and J 2 bases, with 17 bases left between them. Germline V gives CDR1 MGHDK, CDR2 SYGVNS. The CDR3 covers 16 residues. CDR3 coding DNA: TGTGCCAGCAGTGACGTCCCTGGAACAGGACCCTACGAGCAGTACTTC. This codes for CASSDVPGTGPYEQYF.